Reported below is one TCR beta chain. Its antigen is not identified. This sample is part of a study of cytomegalovirus exposure and HLA in healthy donors. Study results and caveats: An analysis that was carried out later associated 16,951 TCR beta sequences with HLA alleles at 0.05 false discovery rate.

All the people who gave samples were healthy bone marrow donors. With 60 Vbeta and 13 Jbeta primers, the PCR was carried out. Libraries were prepared by immunoSEQ multiplex PCR; TCRdb keeps only in-frame clonotypes and omits some of them. The data contain some 120,000 clones, 70% to 80% of them singletons. Germline CDR1 reads SGHAT; CDR2 reads FQNNGV. Trimming removed 5 bases from V and 2 bases from J; junction bases left unmatched: 5. This CDR3 region has 14 residues. The sample consisted of PBMCs. The sequence came from a man over 45 in good health and CMV-seronegative. The gene calls are TRBV11-2 and TRBJ1-2, with 7 bases that match TRBD1. CDR3 bases: TGTGCCAGCAGCCAAGGGACAGTAAACTATGGCTACACCTTC. Protein: CASSQGTVNYGYTF.